This T cell receptor beta chain was sequenced for a study of T cell responses to AZD1222 COVID-19 vaccine. Findings and limits, study-wide: Reports indicate that nearly half of spike-specific TCRs are directed at unmutated variant regions. After two AZD1222 doses, spike-specific TCR breadth and depth rose versus day 0.

Generated by immunoSEQ multiplex PCR, the TCRdb table keeps only in-frame clones and is missing some. The sample has about 120,000 clones, around 90% seen once. In the case of this clone: Antigen specificity is unknown.

In germline, CDR1 is MGHRA, CDR2 YSYEKL. Unmatched junction bases numbered 12, after V lost 8 bases and J lost 3 bases. The CDR3 contains 16 residues. The chain employs TRBV4-1 and TRBJ2-5; 10 bases fit TRBD2. The starting material was peripheral blood, obtained on day 0 of MenACWY control vaccination. This TCR derives from an adult in good health. The CDR3 loop reads CASAKLAGGKKETQYF. The CDR3 DNA is TGCGCCAGCGCAAAATTAGCGGGAGGAAAGAAAGAGACCCAGTACTTC.